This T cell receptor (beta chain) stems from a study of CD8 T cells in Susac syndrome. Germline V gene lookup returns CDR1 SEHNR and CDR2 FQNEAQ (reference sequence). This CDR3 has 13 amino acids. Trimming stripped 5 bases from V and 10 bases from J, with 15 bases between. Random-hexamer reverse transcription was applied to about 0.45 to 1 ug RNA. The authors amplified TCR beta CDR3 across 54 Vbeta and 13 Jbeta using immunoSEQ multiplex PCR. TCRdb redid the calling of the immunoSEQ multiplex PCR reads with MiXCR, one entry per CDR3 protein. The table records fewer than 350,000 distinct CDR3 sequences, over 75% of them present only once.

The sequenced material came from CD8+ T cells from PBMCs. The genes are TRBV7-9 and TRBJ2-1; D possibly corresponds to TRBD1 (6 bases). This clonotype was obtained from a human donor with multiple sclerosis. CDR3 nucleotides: TGTGCCAGCAGCCAAGGGTTTGGACAGGAGCAGTTCTTC. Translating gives CASSQGFGQEQFF.